This TCR beta chain was sequenced for a study of blood T cell repertoires in COVID-19. Turning to the study itself: The analysed material was cDNA or gDNA that came from T cells, B-cell-depleted T cells, or PBMCs.

Authors' data handling: The assay estimated nucleated cells by amplifying reference gene primers. TCRdb's table, derived via immunoSEQ multiplex PCR, lists solely in-frame clones and lacks some. For V, J and clone size, that table is used; D and trimming come from the DNA. This sample has 250,000 to 300,000 clones, with roughly nine tenths found just once. V gave up 6 bases and J gave up 4 bases; unmatched junction bases: 3. Germline V lookup: CDR1 MNHEY, CDR2 SVGAGI. CDR3 length equals 14 residues. This clone appeared a single time. Material: PBMCs or T cells enriched from blood (not recorded which). The clonotype originates from a human donor in a cohort exposed to, infected with or recovered from COVID-19 (not recorded which). The donor label of this sample is uncertain. The chain employs TRBV6-5 and TRBJ1-4, with 9 nucleotides matching TRBD1. CDR3 sequence (DNA): TGTGCCAGCAGGGACAGGGGCTTTAATGAAAAACTGTTTTTT. Residues: CASRDRGFNEKLFF.